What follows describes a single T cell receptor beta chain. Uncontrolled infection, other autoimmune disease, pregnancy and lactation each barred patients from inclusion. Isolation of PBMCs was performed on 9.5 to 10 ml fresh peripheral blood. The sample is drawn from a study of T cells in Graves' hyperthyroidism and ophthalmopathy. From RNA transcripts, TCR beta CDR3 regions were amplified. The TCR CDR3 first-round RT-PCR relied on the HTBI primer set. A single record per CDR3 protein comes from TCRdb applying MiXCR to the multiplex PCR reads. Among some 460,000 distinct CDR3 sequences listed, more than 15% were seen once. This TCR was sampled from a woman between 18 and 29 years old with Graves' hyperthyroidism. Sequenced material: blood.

In DNA form, the CDR3 reads TGCGCCAGCAGCCAAGATCGACAGGGGGCGCGGAGGGACACTGAAGCTTTCTTT. Amino acids: CASSQDRQGARRDTEAFF. V and J are TRBV4-1 and TRBJ1-1; TRBD1 agrees at 10 bases. CDR1 and CDR2 (germline): MGHRA, YSYEKL. V trimming: 0 bases; J trimming: 3 bases; junction bases outside the gene matches: 10. There are 18 residues in the CDR3.